This T cell receptor (beta chain) was profiled in a study of CD8+ T cells in alopecia areata. Study-level information: Tofacitinib was taken orally by treated patients, and the dose was 5 to 10 mg twice daily.

This clone was recorded a few times. What it binds is not known. Once RNA had been extracted, it was reverse transcribed into cDNA to act as the sequencing template. Sequencing was performed with immunoSEQ multiplex PCR; in TCRdb, only in-frame clones are kept and a portion is missing. The data contain over 150,000 clones, about 63% of them singletons. Overall study results and limits: Scalp data also include sequences from resident alphabeta T cells of normal skin.

Obtained from alopecia areata patients were lesional scalp punch biopsies along with peripheral blood. Sequenced material: CD4+ T cells sorted from blood, taken at week 0. The TCR sequence derives from a human donor with alopecia areata.

CDR3 region: CASSRGFGGELFF. The DNA for the CDR3 is TGTGCCAGCAGCCGAGGGTTTGGCGGGGAGCTGTTTTTT. The chain recombines TRBV25-1 with TRBJ2-2; a possible D gene is TRBD2 (5 bases). Trimming pared 6 bases from V and 7 bases from J, leaving 12 bases between. Germline V gene lookup returns CDR1 MGHDK and CDR2 SYGVNS. There are 13 residues in the CDR3.